This T cell receptor beta chain was identified in a study of T-cell reconstitution after alpha-beta-depleted transplantation in children. Regarding the study as a whole: Several hundred expanded graft clones reportedly were the source of alpha-beta T cells about two months after transplant. One year after transplant, T-cell counts and diversity came mostly from newly produced T cells. Some patients' high day-60 TCRbeta diversity was attributed to recipient cells surviving conditioning.

CDR1 is LNHNV and CDR2 is YYDKDF in the germline V gene (reference sequence). The CDR3 extends over 18 amino acids. V lost 1 base and J lost 3; bases outside the gene matches: 13. The library targeted TCRbeta and was prepared with unique molecular identifiers. TCRdb reprocessed the PCR reads with MiXCR, giving one entry per CDR3 protein. The data contain 280,000 or so distinct CDR3 sequences, around 10% of them singletons. This clonotype was observed at least ten times. Its antigen remains unidentified. This rearrangement joins TRBV15 to TRBJ2-7, with TRBD1 matching 9 bases. The sequence was collected from a male patient aged 2 to 9 who had a stem cell transplant for chronic granulomatous disease, so the T cells may come from the graft donor. The sequences come from peripheral blood, collected 180 days after TCRalphabeta/CD19-depleted stem cell transplant. The CDR3 is CATSRGQTGGIHRYEQYF. Written as DNA, the CDR3 is TGTGCCACCAGCAGAGGTCAGACAGGGGGTATACATCGCTACGAGCAGTACTTC. Variable domain in full (rest from reference TRBV15 and TRBJ2-7): DAMVIQNPRYQVTQFGKPVTLSCSQTLNHNVMYWYQQKSSQAPKLLFHYYDKDFNNEADTPDNFQSRRPNTSFCFLDIRSPGLGDTAMYLCATSRGQTGGIHRYEQYFGPGTRLTVT.